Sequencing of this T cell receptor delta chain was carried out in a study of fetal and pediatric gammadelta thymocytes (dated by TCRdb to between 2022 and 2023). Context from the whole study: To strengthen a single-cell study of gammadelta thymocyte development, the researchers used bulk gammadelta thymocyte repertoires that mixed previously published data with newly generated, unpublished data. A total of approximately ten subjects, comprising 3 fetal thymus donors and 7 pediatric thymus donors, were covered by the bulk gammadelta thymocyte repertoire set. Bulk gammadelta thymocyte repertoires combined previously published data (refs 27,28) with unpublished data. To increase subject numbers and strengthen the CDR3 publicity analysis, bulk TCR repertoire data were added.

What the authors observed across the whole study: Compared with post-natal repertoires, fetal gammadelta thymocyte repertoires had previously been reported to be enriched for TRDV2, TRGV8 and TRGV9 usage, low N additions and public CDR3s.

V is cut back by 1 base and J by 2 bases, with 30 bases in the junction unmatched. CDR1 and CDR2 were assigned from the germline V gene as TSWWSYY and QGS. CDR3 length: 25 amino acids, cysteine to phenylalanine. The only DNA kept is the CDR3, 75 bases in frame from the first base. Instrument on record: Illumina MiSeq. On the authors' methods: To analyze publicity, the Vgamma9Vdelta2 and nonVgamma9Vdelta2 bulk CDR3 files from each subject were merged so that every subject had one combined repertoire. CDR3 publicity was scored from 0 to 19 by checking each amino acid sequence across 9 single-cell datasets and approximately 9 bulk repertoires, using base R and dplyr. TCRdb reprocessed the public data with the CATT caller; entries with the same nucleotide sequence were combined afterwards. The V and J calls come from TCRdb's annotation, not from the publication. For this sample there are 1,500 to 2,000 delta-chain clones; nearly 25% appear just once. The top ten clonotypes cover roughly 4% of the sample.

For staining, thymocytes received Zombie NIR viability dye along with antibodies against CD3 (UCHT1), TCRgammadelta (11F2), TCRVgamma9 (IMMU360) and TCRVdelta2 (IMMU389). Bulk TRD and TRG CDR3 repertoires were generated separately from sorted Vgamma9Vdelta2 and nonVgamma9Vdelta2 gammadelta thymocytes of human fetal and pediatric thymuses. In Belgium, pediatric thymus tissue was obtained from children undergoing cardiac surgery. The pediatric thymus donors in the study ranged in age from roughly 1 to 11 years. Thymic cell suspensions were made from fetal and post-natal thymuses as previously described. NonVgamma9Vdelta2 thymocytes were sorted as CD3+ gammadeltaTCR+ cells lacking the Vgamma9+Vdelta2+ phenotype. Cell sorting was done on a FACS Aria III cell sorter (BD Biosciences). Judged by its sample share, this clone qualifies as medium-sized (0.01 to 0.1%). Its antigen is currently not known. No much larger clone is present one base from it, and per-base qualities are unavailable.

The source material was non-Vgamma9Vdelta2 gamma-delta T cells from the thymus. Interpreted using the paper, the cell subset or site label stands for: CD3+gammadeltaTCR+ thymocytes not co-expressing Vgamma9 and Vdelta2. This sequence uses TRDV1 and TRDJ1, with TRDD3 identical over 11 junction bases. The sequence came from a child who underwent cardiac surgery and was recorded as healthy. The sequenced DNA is TGTGCTCTTGGGGAACAATTGCTAGTAGGCCCCTTACTGGGGGATAGTCAAGGTCCTACCGATAAACTCATCTTT. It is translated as CALGEQLLVGPLLGDSQGPTDKLIF.